This T cell receptor beta chain stems from a study of T-cell memory formation after mild COVID-19. Overall study findings and caveats: What remained unconfirmed was the SARS-CoV-2 specificity of second-wave clones peaking on day 37. The main location of contracting CD4+ clones was CM and EM, and that of contracting CD8+ clones was EMRA. The appearance of some responding clones in pre-infection memory suggested that cross-reactive memory joined.

Germline CDR1 and CDR2: SGHTA and FQGNSA. CDR3 size: 10 residues. V lost 11 bases to trimming and J lost 6 bases, with 9 bases between them. On this clonotype itself: Its antigen remains unknown.

5'RACE primed at constant segments yielded TCR alpha and TCR beta cDNA libraries bearing sample barcodes and UMIs. TCRdb passed the 5' RACE reads through MiXCR, listing each CDR3 protein once. The sample carries 470,000 or so distinct CDR3 sequences, 20% to 25% recorded once. This TCR was recovered from an adult woman who had mild COVID-19 (a few samples of this study predate the infection). Cell type and time point are not known. The material sequenced was PBMCs or a T cell subset sorted from them (not recorded which). The V call is TRBV7-2, the J call TRBJ2-3, with D hard to call. In nucleotides, the CDR3 is TGTGCCGGTGGGGTCGATACGCAGTATTTT. Translating it yields CAGGVDTQYF.